A selection of T cell receptor beta chains follows, all from one sample in a study of T-cell memory formation after mild COVID-19. TCRdb re-derived calls from the 5' RACE reads in MiXCR, one entry per CDR3 protein. This sample carries roughly 250,000 distinct CDR3 sequences, around 17% of them seen once, and the ten largest clones take approximately 20%. Material for sequencing was PBMCs or a T cell subset sorted from them (not recorded which). The receptors derive from a man aged 18 to 29 who had mild COVID-19 (a few samples of this study predate the infection). Cell type and time point are not known. The CDR3 runs from the conserved cysteine through the conserved F or W.

j_gene	v_gene	CDR3aa
TRBJ2-3	TRBV5-1	CASSLAQRGGTDTQYF
TRBJ2-5	TRBV12-5	CASGLSGEETQYF
TRBJ2-6	TRBV18	CASSPGANVLTF
TRBJ2-2	TRBV20-1	CSAHPLAGAHTGELFF
TRBJ1-2	TRBV4-2	CASSQFDRDYGYTF
TRBJ2-3	TRBV12-3/TRBV12-4	CASSFVGRSTDTQYF
TRBJ2-1	TRBV7-6	CASSLGTGLSYNEQFF
TRBJ1-2	TRBV5-1	CASSITRSLGYTF
TRBJ2-4	TRBV6-2/TRBV6-3	CASSQGWENIQYF
TRBJ1-4	TRBV6-5	CASSYSGRVEKQFF
TRBJ1-1	TRBV7-2	CASSSGPEAEAFF
TRBJ1-1	TRBV18	CASSPPGRANTEAFF
TRBJ2-3	TRBV20-1	CSACGLAKDTQYF
TRBJ2-1	TRBV6-2/TRBV6-3	CASTQSGVSYNEQFF
TRBJ1-1	TRBV28	CASSLNLNTEAFF
TRBJ2-3	TRBV6-5	CASSQGTSGGARTQYF
TRBJ2-7	TRBV12-3/TRBV12-4	CASSLATSGGYEQYF
TRBJ2-7	TRBV3-1	CASSGGTGIWYEQYF
TRBJ1-2	TRBV11-2	CASSLGTGFYGYTF
TRBJ1-6	TRBV11-2	CASSPRTVLNSPLHF
TRBJ1-5	TRBV27	CASSSGLSFQPQHF
TRBJ1-2	TRBV12-3/TRBV12-4	CASKPGLYGYTF
TRBJ2-5	TRBV4-1	CASSQRRYQETQYF
TRBJ2-3	TRBV7-2	CASSLYRDRGQDTQYF
TRBJ2-1	TRBV6-2/TRBV6-3	CASSYSLGGGEQFF
TRBJ2-1	TRBV6-6	CASKSVIHTYNEQFF
TRBJ2-2	TRBV6-5	CASSYSPTNTGELFF
TRBJ1-1	TRBV4-3	CASSPGTSNTEAFF
TRBJ2-3	TRBV4-3	CASSHQRGDADTQYF
TRBJ2-2	TRBV7-3	CASSFGWGQDTGELFF
TRBJ1-3	TRBV7-9	CASSTGTEGNTIYF
TRBJ1-4	TRBV5-1	CASAPQGILGEKLFF
TRBJ2-7	TRBV4-3	CASSQDHPSGVTYF
TRBJ2-1	TRBV7-2	CASSLSGPYNEQFF
TRBJ1-2	TRBV7-8	CASSLDRADYGYTF
TRBJ2-5	TRBV19	CASSMRTSGLETQYF
TRBJ1-1	TRBV7-8	CASSSWGGNTEAFF
TRBJ2-3	TRBV6-2/TRBV6-3	CASKIRAGRTDTQYF
TRBJ2-2	TRBV25-1	CASSWSLTGELFF
TRBJ2-5	TRBV12-3/TRBV12-4	CASSSRDGETQYF
TRBJ2-2	TRBV12-3/TRBV12-4	CAEGTINTGELFF
TRBJ2-6	TRBV5-1	CASSERVSGANVLTF
TRBJ2-3	TRBV20-1	CSATRTSTDTQYF
TRBJ2-5	TRBV20-1	CSARAPAVPGMTQYF
TRBJ2-3	TRBV9	CASSAEGLSTDTQYF
TRBJ2-2	TRBV7-9	CASSRKGTSTGELFF
TRBJ2-5	TRBV5-8	CASSSLRAQYF
TRBJ2-5	TRBV20-1	CSARDRSPAGDETQYF